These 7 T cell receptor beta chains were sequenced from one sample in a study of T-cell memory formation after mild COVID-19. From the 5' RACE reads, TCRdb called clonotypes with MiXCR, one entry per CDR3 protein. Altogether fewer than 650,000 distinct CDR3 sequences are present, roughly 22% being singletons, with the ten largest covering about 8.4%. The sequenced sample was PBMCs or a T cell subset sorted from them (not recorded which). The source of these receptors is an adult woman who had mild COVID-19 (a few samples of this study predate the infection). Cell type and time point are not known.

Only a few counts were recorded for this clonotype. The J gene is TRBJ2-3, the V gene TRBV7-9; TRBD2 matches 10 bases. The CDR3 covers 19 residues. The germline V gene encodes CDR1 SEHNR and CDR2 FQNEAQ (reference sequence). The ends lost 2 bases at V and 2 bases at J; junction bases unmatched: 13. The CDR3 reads CASSLSIWRLAGATDTQYF. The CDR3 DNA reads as TGTGCCAGCAGCTTAAGTATTTGGCGTCTAGCGGGGGCCACAGATACGCAGTATTTT. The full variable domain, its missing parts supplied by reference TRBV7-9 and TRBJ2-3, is DTGVSQNPRHKITKRGQNVTFRCDPISEHNRLYWYRQTLGQGPEFLTYFQNEAQLEKSRLLSDRFSAERPKGSFSTLEIQRTEQGDSAMYLCASSLSIWRLAGATDTQYFGPGTRLTVL.

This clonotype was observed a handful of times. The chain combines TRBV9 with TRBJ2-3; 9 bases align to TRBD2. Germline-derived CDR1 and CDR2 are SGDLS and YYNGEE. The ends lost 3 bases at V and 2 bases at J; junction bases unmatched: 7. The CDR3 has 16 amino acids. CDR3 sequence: CASSAFQRGATDTQYF. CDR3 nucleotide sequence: TGTGCCAGCAGCGCCTTCCAGCGGGGGGCCACAGATACGCAGTATTTT.

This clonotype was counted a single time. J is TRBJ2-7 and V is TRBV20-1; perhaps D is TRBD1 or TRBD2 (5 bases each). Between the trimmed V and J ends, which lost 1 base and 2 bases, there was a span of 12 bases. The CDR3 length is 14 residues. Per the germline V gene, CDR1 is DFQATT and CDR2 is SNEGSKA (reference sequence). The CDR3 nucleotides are TGCAGTGCTAGAGGTGGGGGACGGGCCTACGAGCAGTACTTC. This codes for CSARGGGRAYEQYF.

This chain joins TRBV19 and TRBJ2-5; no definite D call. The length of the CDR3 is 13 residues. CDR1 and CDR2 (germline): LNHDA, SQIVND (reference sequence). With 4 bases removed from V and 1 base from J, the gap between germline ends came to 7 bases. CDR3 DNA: TGTGCCAGTAGTACGGCAATCCAAGAGACCCAGTACTTC. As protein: CASSTAIQETQYF. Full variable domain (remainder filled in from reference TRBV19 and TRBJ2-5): DGGITQSPKYLFRKEGQNVTLSCEQNLNHDAMYWYRQDPGQGLRLIYYSQIVNDFQKGDIAEGYSVSREKKESFPLTVTSAQKNPTAFYLCASSTAIQETQYFGPGTRLLVL.

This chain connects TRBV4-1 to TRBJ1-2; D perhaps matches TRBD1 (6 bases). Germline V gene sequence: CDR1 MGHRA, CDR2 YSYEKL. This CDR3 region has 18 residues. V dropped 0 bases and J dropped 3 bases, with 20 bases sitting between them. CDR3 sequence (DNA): TGCGCCAGCAGCCAAGAGTCCCAGCCGGGGGGCGCCGACTATGGCTACACCTTC. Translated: CASSQESQPGGADYGYTF.

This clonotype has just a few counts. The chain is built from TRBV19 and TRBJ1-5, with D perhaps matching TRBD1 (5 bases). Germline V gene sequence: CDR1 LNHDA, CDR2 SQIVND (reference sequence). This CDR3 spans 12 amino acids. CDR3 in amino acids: CGAGLELKPQHF. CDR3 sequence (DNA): TGTGGGGCAGGGTTGGAGTTGAAGCCCCAGCATTTT.

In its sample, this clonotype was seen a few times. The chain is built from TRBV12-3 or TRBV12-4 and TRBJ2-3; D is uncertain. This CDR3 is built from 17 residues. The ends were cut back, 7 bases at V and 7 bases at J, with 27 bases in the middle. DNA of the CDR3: TGTGCCAGCACTTCGGAGCCGGAGACGGTGGTGGGGAATACGCAGTATTTT. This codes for CASTSEPETVVGNTQYF.